This T cell receptor (beta chain) was retrieved from a study of blood T cell repertoires in COVID-19. Some clones are missing from TCRdb's copy, which holds only in-frame ones; the method was immunoSEQ multiplex PCR. The table lists hundreds of thousands of clones, about 93% of them singletons. The source material was PBMCs or T cells enriched from blood (not recorded which). This clonotype was sampled from a woman under 30 who had recovered from COVID-19.

CDR3 DNA: TGTGCCAGCAGCGTAGCCGGTAGCGGGGACCTTCAAGAGACCCAGTACTTC. This gives the protein CASSVAGSGDLQETQYF. V and J are TRBV9 and TRBJ2-5; 8 bases map to TRBD2. This CDR3 contains 17 residues. V lost 0 bases, J lost 2 bases, and 9 bases stayed unmatched. CDR1 and CDR2 (germline): SGDLS, YYNGEE.